The clone carrying this T cell receptor beta chain appeared a single time. V lost 5 bases and J lost 5; bases outside the gene matches: 6. CDR3 length: 16 residues. The V gene's germline CDR1 is SGHVS and CDR2 FNYEAQ. This sample was taken from a study of T cells in Graves' hyperthyroidism and ophthalmopathy. The TCR beta CDR3 regions underwent amplification using RNA transcripts as the source. The HTBI primer set drove a first-round RT-PCR of the TCR CDR3. From the multiplex PCR reads, TCRdb called clonotypes with MiXCR, one entry per CDR3 protein. The repertoire holds 650,000 to 700,000 distinct CDR3 sequences, around 16% seen once, with around a sixth in the top ten.

The sequence derives from a middle-aged man with Graves' hyperthyroidism. V is TRBV7-6 and J is TRBJ2-3, with 14 bases fitting TRBD2. The sequencing input was blood. The chain's CDR3 is CASSLGLAGVGDTQYF. Here the CDR3 DNA reads TGTGCCAGCAGCCTGGGACTAGCGGGAGTGGGAGATACGCAGTATTTT.